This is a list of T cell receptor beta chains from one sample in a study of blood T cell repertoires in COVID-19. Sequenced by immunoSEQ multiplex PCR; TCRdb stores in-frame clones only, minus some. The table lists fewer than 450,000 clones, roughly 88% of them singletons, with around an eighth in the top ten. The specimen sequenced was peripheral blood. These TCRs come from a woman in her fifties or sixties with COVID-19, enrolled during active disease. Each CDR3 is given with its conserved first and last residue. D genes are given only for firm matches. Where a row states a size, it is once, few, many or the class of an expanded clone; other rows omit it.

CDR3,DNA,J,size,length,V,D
CAISEFQGWENTIYF,TGTGCCATCAGTGAATTCCAGGGTTGGGAAAACACCATATATTTT,TRBJ1-3,.,15,TRBV10-3,.
CASSSGTLSYEQYF,TGCGCCAGCAGCTCAGGGACTCTATCCTACGAGCAGTACTTC,TRBJ2-7,.,14,TRBV5-1,.
CASSRDSAYGYTF,TGTGCCAGCAGCCGGGACAGTGCCTATGGCTACACCTTC,TRBJ1-2,once,13,TRBV27,TRBD1
CASSSGTLDSPLHF,TGTGCCAGCAGTTCCGGGACACTAGATTCACCCCTCCACTTT,TRBJ1-6,.,14,TRBV28,.
CASSRQSSYNEQFF,TGTGCCAGCTCACGACAGTCCTCCTACAATGAGCAGTTCTTC,TRBJ2-1,.,14,TRBV18,.
CASSLFGDTQYF,TGTGCCAGCAGCTTGTTCGGAGATACGCAGTATTTT,TRBJ2-3,.,12,TRBV5-4,.
CASSLDLASGANVLTF,TGTGCCAGCAGCTTGGATCTGGCCTCTGGGGCCAACGTCCTGACTTTC,TRBJ2-6,.,16,TRBV5-6,.
CAWSLGGYEQYF,TGTGCCTGGAGTTTGGGAGGGTACGAGCAGTACTTC,TRBJ2-7,.,12,TRBV30,TRBD2
CASIKGPADQPQHF,TGTGCCAGTATCAAGGGGCCCGCGGATCAGCCCCAGCATTTT,TRBJ1-5,.,14,TRBV19,.
CASSLGRTGYRGYTF,TGTGCCAGCAGCTTAGGGCGGACAGGGTACCGCGGCTACACCTTC,TRBJ1-2,.,15,TRBV7-2,TRBD1